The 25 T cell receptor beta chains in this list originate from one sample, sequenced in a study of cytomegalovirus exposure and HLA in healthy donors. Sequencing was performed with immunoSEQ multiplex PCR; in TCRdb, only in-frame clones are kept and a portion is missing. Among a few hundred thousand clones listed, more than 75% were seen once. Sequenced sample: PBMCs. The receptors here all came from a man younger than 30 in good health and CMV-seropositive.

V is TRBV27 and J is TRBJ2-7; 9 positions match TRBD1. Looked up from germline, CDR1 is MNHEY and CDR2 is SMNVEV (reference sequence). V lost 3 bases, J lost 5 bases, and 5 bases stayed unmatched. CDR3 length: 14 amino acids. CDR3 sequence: CASSFTGTGNEQYF. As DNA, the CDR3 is TGTGCCAGCAGTTTTACCGGGACAGGGAACGAGCAGTACTTC.

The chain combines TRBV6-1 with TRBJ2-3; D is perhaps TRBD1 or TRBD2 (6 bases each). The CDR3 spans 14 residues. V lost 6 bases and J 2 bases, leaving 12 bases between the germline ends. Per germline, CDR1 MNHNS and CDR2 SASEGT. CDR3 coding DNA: TGTGCCAGCAGCGGACCGGGGGCCACAGATACGCAGTATTTT. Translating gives CASSGPGATDTQYF.

The CDR3 DNA is TGTGCCAGCAGTTACATGACAGATCATAACTACGAGCAGTACTTC. It translates to CASSYMTDHNYEQYF. The chain employs TRBV6-6 and TRBJ2-7, with D tentatively TRBD1 (5 bases). This CDR3 has 15 amino acids. The V gene lost 2 bases and the J gene lost 3 bases, with 14 bases spanning the gap. Germline-derived CDR1 and CDR2 are MNHNY and SVGAGI (reference sequence).

The CDR3 region has the DNA TGTGCCAGCAGTGAAATGAGGGAGCAGTACTTC. As protein: CASSEMREQYF. This chain connects TRBV6-1 to TRBJ2-7; D ambiguous. Per the germline V gene, CDR1 is MNHNS and CDR2 is SASEGT. V dropped 2 bases and J dropped 7 bases, with 6 bases sitting between them. This CDR3 is 11 amino acids long.

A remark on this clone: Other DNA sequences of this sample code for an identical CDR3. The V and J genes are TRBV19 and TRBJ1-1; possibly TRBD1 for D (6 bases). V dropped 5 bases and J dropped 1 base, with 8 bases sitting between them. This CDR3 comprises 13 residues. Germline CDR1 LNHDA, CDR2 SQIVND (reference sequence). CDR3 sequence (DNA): TGTGCCAGTAGTCAGACAGGGAACACTGAAGCTTTCTTT. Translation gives CASSQTGNTEAFF.

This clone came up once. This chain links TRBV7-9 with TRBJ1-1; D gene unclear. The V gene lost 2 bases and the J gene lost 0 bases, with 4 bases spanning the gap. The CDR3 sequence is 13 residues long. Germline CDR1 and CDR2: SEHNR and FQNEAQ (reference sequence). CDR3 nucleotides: TGTGCCAGCAGCTTACCACTGAACACTGAAGCTTTCTTT. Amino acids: CASSLPLNTEAFF.

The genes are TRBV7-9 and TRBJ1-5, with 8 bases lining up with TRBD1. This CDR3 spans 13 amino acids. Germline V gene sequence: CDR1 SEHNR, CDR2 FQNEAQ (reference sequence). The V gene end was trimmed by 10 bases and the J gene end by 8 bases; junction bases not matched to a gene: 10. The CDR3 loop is CATQRQGTEPQHF. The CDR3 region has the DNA TGTGCCACACAGAGACAGGGGACGGAGCCCCAGCATTTT.

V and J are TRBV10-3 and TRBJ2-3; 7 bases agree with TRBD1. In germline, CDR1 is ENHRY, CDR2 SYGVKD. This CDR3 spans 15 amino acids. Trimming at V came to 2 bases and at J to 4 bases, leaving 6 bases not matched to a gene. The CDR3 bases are TGTGCCATCAGTGAGACCAGACAGGGCGCAGATACGCAGTATTTT. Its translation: CAISETRQGADTQYF.

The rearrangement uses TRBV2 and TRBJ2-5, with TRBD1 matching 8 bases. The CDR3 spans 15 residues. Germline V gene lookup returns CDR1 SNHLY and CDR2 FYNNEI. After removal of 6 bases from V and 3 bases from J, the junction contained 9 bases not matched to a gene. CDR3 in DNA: TGTGCCAGCAGAAGGACAGGGACGGGGGAAGAGACCCAGTACTTC. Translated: CASRRTGTGEETQYF.

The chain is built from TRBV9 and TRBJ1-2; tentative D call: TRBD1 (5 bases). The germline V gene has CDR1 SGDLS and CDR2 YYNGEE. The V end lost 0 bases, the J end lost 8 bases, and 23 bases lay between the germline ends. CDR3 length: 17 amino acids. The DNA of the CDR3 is TGTGCCAGCAGCGTAGAAAGGGGAACGAAGAGACTGGGAGGCTACACCTTC. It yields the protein CASSVERGTKRLGGYTF.

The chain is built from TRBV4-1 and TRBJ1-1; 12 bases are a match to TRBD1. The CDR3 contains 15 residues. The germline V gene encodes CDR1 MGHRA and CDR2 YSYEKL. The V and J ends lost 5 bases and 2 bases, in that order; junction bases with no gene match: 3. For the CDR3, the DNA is TGCGCCAGCAGCAAGGGGACAGGGGGCAACACTGAAGCTTTCTTT. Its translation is CASSKGTGGNTEAFF.

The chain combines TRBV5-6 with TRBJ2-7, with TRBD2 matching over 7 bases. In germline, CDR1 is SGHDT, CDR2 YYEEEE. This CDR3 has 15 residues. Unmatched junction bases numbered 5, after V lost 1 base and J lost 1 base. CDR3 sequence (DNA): TGTGCCAGCAGCTTGCGGCGGGAGAGGTCCTACGAGCAGTACTTC. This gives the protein CASSLRRERSYEQYF.

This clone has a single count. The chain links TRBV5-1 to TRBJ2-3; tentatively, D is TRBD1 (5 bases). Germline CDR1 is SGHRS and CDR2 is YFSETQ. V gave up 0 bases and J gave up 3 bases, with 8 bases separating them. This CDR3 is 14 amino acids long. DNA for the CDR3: TGCGCCAGCAGCTTGGCCACAGGTACAGATACGCAGTATTTT. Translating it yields CASSLATGTDTQYF.

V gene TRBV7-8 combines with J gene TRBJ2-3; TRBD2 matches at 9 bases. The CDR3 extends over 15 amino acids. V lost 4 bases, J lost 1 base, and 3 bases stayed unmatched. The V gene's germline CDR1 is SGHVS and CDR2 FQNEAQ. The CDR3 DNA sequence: TGTGCCAGCAGCTCCCTAGCGGGACGCACAGATACGCAGTATTTT. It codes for CASSSLAGRTDTQYF.

The CDR3 region has the DNA TGTGCCAGCAGCCCACAGGGGGCAGGGGAAAAACTGTTTTTT. Amino acids: CASSPQGAGEKLFF. The chain combines TRBV7-6 with TRBJ1-4, with TRBD1 matching 9 bases. This CDR3 region has 14 residues. CDR1 is SGHVS and CDR2 is FNYEAQ in the germline V gene. V lost 5 bases and J lost 8; bases outside the gene matches: 6.

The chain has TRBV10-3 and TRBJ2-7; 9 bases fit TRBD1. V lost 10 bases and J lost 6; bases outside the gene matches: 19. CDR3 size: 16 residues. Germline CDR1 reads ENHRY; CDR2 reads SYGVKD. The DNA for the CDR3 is TGTGCCACCGGGGTACCGGGACAGGGCCTAAGAGGCGAGCAGTACTTC. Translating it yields CATGVPGQGLRGEQYF.

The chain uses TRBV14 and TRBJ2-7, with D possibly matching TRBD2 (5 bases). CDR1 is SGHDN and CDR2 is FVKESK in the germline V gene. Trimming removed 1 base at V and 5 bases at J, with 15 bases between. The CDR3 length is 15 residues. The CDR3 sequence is CASSQVHGMVDEQYF. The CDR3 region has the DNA TGTGCCAGCAGCCAAGTCCACGGGATGGTGGACGAGCAGTACTTC.

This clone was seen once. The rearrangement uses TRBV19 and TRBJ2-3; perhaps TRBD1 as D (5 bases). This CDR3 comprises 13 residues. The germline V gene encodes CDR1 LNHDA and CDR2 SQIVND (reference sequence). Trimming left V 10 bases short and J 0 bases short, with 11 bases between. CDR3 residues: CATNRYSTDTQYF. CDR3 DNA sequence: TGTGCCACCAACAGGTATAGCACAGATACGCAGTATTTT.

CDR3 amino acids: CASSEAGRDTEAFF. The CDR3 DNA reads as TGTGCCAGCAGTGAAGCGGGGCGAGACACTGAAGCTTTCTTT. The chain couples TRBV6-1 to TRBJ1-1; D is possibly TRBD1 (5 bases). CDR1 is MNHNS, CDR2 SASEGT, per germline. Trimming removed 0 bases from V and 3 bases from J, with 8 bases in between. This CDR3 has 14 residues.

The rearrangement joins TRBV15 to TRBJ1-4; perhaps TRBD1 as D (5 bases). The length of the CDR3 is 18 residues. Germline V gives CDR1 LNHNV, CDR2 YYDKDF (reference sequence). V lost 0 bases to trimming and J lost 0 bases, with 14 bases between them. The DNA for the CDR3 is TGTGCCACCAGCAGAGACCGCCCGGGACGGCCAACTAATGAAAAACTGTTTTTT. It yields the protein CATSRDRPGRPTNEKLFF.

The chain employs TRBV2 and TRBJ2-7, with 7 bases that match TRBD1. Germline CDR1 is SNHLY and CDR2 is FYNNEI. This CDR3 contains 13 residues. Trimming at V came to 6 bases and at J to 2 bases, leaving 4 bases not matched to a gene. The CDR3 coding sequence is TGTGCCAGCAGCTCCGGGACAGCCTACGAGCAGTACTTC. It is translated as CASSSGTAYEQYF.

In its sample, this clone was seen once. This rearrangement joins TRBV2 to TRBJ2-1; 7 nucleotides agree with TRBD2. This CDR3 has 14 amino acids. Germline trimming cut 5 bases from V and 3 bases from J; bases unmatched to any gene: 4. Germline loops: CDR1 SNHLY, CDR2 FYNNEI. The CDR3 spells CASSPASGYNEQFF. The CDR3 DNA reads TGTGCCAGCAGTCCCGCTAGCGGCTACAATGAGCAGTTCTTC. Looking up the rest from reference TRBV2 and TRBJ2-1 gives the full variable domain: EPEVTQTPSHQVTQMGQEVILRCVPISNHLYFYWYRQILGQKVEFLVSFYNNEISEKSEIFDDQFSVERPDGSNFTLKIRSTKLEDSAMYFCASSPASGYNEQFFGPGTRLTVL.

The CDR3 nucleotides read TGTGCCAGCAGCCCGGGGACCCTCGTTGAGGGCTACACCTTC. This gives the protein CASSPGTLVEGYTF. This chain connects TRBV5-4 to TRBJ1-2; D possibly corresponds to TRBD1 (5 bases). Germline CDR1 reads SGHNT; CDR2 reads YYREEE (reference sequence). The CDR3 runs 14 residues. V was cut by 4 bases and J by 8 bases, with 18 bases left in between.

The CDR3 bases are TGTGCCAGCAGCCGACAGCTGAACACTGAAGCTTTCTTT. It codes for CASSRQLNTEAFF. The chain has TRBV6-6 and TRBJ1-1; the D gene is possibly TRBD1 (5 bases). The CDR3 extends over 13 amino acids. CDR1 is MNHNY and CDR2 is SVGAGI in the germline V gene (reference sequence). Trimming took off 6 bases at V and 0 bases at J, with 8 bases between the two ends.

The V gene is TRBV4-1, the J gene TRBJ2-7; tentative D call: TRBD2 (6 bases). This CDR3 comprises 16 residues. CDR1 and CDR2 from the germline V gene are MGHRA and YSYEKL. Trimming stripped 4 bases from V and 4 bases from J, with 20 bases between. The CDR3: CASSRSRDGRGYEQYF. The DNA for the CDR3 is TGCGCCAGCAGCCGCTCCCGGGACGGGAGAGGTTACGAGCAGTACTTC.